This is a list of T cell receptor beta chains from one sample in a study of blood T cell repertoires in COVID-19. Sequencing was performed with immunoSEQ multiplex PCR; in TCRdb, only in-frame clones are kept and a portion is missing. This sample carries approximately 60,000 clones, approximately 80% of them seen once, and the ten largest clones take 50% to 55%. The specimen sequenced was peripheral blood. The receptors originated from a woman aged 80 or older with acute or convalescent COVID-19. Both conserved end residues are part of each CDR3. A D gene is named only where the DNA matches it firmly. Rows may omit the clone size; those that give it use once, few, many or a size class.

clone size	D gene	V gene	J gene	CDR3 DNA	CDR3 protein
.	TRBD1	TRBV4-2	TRBJ1-2	TGTGCCAGCAGCCATCCACCTAGAGGCCAGGGGGCAGGAGAAGGCTACACCTTC	CASSHPPRGQGAGEGYTF
.	.	TRBV7-8	TRBJ2-7	TGTGCCAGCAGCTTAGAGGAGATCACCTACGAGCAGTACTTC	CASSLEEITYEQYF
once	TRBD1	TRBV12-3/TRBV12-4	TRBJ2-5	TGTGCCAGCTGGACAGGGGGAGGAGAGACCCAGTACTTC	CASWTGGGETQYF
.	TRBD2	TRBV11-2	TRBJ2-7	TGTGCCAGCTTCGGGCGGGAGGACGACTCCTACGAGCAGTACTTC	CASFGREDDSYEQYF
.	TRBD2	TRBV19	TRBJ2-2	TGTGCCAGTAAAAGTAGGCTAGCGGGAGAGAAAAACACCGGGGAGCTGTTTTTT	CASKSRLAGEKNTGELFF
.	TRBD1	TRBV7-6	TRBJ1-3	TGTGCCAGCAGCCCAGGGACAGGCTCTGGAAACACCATATATTTT	CASSPGTGSGNTIYF
.	.	TRBV4-1	TRBJ1-2	TGCGCCAGCAGCCAAGATAGAGTTTATGGCTACACCTTC	CASSQDRVYGYTF
.	TRBD1	TRBV28	TRBJ1-6	TGTGCCAGCAGCCGTGACAGGGATGGTGATTCACCCCTCCACTTT	CASSRDRDGDSPLHF
.	TRBD1	TRBV20-1	TRBJ2-2	TGCAGTGCTAGGACAGGGATGGAGCTGTTTTTT	CSARTGMELFF
.	TRBD2	TRBV7-3	TRBJ2-5	TGTGCCAGCAGCTGGAGCGGGAGGGCCATGGAGACCCAGTACTTC	CASSWSGRAMETQYF
.	TRBD2	TRBV3-1/TRBV3-2	TRBJ2-3	TGTGCCAGCAGCCAAGGCGCTAGCGGACACACAGATACGCAGTATTTT	CASSQGASGHTDTQYF
.	TRBD2	TRBV4-1	TRBJ2-7	TGCGCCAGCAGCCAACTACCGGGACTAGCAGTCTACGAGCAGTACTTC	CASSQLPGLAVYEQYF
.	.	TRBV28	TRBJ1-5	TGTGCCAGCTCATCGGGGCAGGGGAACAATCAGCCCCAGCATTTT	CASSSGQGNNQPQHF
few	.	TRBV6-2/TRBV6-3	TRBJ1-1	TGTGCCAGCAGTTTTCCCCTACCCAGGACTGAAGCTTTCTTT	CASSFPLPRTEAFF
.	TRBD1	TRBV6-6	TRBJ1-2	TGTGCCAGCAGTTACGGACAGGGGGCACATGGCTACACCTTC	CASSYGQGAHGYTF
.	.	TRBV5-6	TRBJ1-4	TGTGCCAGCAGCTTACGGCGGGAAAATGAGAAACTGTTTTTT	CASSLRRENEKLFF
.	.	TRBV4-3	TRBJ1-3	TGCGCCAGCAGCCAAGATACTGCCCCTGGAAACACCATATATTTT	CASSQDTAPGNTIYF
.	.	TRBV10-3	TRBJ2-3	TGTGCCAGCCGGGCCCAGGAGGGGAATACGCAGTATTTT	CASRAQEGNTQYF
.	TRBD1	TRBV28	TRBJ1-2	TGTGCCAGCACGGGACAGCACTATGGCTACACCTTC	CASTGQHYGYTF
.	.	TRBV18	TRBJ2-1	TGTGCCAGCTCACCTAACCGGGACTCAGAGCAGTTCTTC	CASSPNRDSEQFF
.	TRBD2	TRBV10-1	TRBJ2-7	TGCGCCAGCAGTGAGTATGCGGGAGCCGCCGAGCAGTACTTC	CASSEYAGAAEQYF
.	TRBD1	TRBV29-1	TRBJ2-3	TGCAGCGTCCTCGGACAGGCTTCCACAGATACGCAGTATTTT	CSVLGQASTDTQYF
once	TRBD1	TRBV27	TRBJ2-7	TGTGCCAGCAGTCTCACGGGACAGGCTGTCCCAGGGGGCTCCTACGAGCAGTACTTC	CASSLTGQAVPGGSYEQYF